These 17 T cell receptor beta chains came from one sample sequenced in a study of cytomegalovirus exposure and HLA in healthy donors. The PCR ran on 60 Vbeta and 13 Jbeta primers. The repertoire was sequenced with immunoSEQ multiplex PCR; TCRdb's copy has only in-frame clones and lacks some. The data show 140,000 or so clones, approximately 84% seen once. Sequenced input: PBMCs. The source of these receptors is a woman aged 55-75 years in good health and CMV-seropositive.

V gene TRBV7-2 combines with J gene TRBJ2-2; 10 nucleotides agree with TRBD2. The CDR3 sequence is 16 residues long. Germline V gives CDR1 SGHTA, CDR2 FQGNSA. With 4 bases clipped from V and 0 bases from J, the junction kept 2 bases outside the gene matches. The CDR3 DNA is TGTGCCAGCAGCTGGAGCGGGAGGGCGAACACCGGGGAGCTGTTTTTT. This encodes CASSWSGRANTGELFF.

The CDR3 reads CASRKLRPGAYEQYF. The CDR3 DNA follows: TGTGCCAGCCGAAAACTTCGCCCGGGGGCCTACGAGCAGTACTTC. This chain uses TRBV28 with TRBJ2-7; tentatively, D is TRBD2 (6 bases). The CDR3 has 15 amino acids. Germline V CDR1 and CDR2: MDHEN, SYDVKM. Trimming removed 8 bases at V and 2 bases at J, with 19 bases between.

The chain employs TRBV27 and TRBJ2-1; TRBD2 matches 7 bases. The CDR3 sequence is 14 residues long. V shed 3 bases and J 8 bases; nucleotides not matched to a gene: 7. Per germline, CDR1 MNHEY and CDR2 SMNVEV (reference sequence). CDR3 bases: TGTGCCAGCAGTTTGCGGGGGATGGGATATGAGCAGTTCTTC. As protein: CASSLRGMGYEQFF.

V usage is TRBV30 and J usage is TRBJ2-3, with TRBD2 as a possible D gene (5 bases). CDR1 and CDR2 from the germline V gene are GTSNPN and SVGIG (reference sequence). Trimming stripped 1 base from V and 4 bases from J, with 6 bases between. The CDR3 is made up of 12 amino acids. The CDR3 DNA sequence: TGTGCCTGGAGTGCGGGGTCAGATACGCAGTATTTT. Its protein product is CAWSAGSDTQYF.

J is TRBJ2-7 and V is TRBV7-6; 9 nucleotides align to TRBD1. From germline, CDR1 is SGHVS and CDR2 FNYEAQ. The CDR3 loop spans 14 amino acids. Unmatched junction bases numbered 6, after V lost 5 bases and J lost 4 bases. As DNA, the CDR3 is TGTGCCAGCAGCCCTCGGGGACAGGGTTACGAGCAGTACTTC. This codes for CASSPRGQGYEQYF.

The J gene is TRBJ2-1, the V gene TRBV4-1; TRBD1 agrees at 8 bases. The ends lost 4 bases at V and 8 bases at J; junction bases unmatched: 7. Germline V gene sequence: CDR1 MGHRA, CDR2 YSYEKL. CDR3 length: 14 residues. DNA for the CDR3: TGCGCCAGCAGCCCTACGACAGGGGAGTATGAGCAGTTCTTC. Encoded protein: CASSPTTGEYEQFF.

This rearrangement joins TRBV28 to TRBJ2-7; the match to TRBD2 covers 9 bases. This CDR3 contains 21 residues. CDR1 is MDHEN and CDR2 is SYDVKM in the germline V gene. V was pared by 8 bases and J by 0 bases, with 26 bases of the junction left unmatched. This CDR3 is CASRGSGTGPSGKRSSYEQYF. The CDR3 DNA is TGTGCCAGCCGCGGGAGTGGGACTGGGCCTAGCGGGAAAAGAAGCTCCTACGAGCAGTACTTC.

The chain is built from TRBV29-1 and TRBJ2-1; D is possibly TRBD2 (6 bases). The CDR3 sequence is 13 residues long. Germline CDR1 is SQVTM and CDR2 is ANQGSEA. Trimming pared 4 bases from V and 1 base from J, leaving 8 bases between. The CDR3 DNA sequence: TGCAGCGTTGCAAGCGGGTCCTACAATGAGCAGTTCTTC. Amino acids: CSVASGSYNEQFF.

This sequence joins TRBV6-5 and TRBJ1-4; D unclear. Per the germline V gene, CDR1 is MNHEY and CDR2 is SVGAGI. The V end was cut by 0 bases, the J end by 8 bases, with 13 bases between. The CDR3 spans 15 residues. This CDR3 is CASSYSTGAGEKLFF. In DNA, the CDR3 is TGTGCCAGCAGTTACTCGACGGGTGCGGGAGAAAAACTGTTTTTT.

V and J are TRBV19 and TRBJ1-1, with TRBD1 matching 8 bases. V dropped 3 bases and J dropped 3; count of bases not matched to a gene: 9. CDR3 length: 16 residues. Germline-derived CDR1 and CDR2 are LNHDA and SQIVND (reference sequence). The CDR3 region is CASSILDRGGDTEAFF. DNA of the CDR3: TGTGCCAGTAGTATCCTAGACAGGGGAGGGGACACTGAAGCTTTCTTT. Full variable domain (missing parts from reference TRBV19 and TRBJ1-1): DGGITQSPKYLFRKEGQNVTLSCEQNLNHDAMYWYRQDPGQGLRLIYYSQIVNDFQKGDIAEGYSVSREKKESFPLTVTSAQKNPTAFYLCASSILDRGGDTEAFFGQGTRLTVV.

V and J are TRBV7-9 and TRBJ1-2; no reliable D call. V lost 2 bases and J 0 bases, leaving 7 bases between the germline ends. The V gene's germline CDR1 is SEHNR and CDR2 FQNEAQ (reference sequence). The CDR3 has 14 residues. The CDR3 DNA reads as TGTGCCAGCAGCTTAACAGATTCTAACTATGGCTACACCTTC. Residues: CASSLTDSNYGYTF.

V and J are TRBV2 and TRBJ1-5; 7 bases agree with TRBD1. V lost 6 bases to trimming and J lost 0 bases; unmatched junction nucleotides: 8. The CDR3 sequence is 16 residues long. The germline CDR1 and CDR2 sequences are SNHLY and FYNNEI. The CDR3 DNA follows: TGTGCCAGCAGGGGGGACAGACAAGATAGCAATCAGCCCCAGCATTTT. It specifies CASRGDRQDSNQPQHF.

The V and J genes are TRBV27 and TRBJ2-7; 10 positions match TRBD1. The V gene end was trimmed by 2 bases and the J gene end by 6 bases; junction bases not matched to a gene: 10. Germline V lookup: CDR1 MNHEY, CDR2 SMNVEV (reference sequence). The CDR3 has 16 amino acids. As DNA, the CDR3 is TGTGCCAGCAGTTTAGCTAGACAGGGGGCACATCCCGAGCAGTACTTC. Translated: CASSLARQGAHPEQYF.

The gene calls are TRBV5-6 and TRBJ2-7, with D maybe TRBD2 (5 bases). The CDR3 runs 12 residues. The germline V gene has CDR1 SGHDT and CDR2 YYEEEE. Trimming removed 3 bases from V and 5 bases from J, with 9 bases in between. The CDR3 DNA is TGTGCCAGCAGCTGGACTGACGACGAGCAGTACTTC. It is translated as CASSWTDDEQYF. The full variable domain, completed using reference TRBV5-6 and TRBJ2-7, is DAGVTQSPTHLIKTRGQQVTLRCSPKSGHDTVSWYQQALGQGPQFIFQYYEEEERQRGNFPDRFSGHQFPNYSSELNVNALLLGDSALYLCASSWTDDEQYFGPGTRLTVT.

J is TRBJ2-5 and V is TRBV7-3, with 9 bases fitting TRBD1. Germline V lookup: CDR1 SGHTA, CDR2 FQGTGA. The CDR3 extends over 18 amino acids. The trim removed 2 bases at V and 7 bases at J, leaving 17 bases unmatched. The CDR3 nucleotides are TGTGCCAGCAGCTTATCCCCCCCGGGGACAGGGATCTTAGGGACCCAGTACTTC. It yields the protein CASSLSPPGTGILGTQYF.

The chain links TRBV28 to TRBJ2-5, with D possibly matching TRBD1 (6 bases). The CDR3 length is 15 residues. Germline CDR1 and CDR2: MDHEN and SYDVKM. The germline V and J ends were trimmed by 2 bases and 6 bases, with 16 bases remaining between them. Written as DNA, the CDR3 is TGTGCCAGCAGTTTACCCGGGACATCCGTCCAGACCCAGTACTTC. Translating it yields CASSLPGTSVQTQYF.

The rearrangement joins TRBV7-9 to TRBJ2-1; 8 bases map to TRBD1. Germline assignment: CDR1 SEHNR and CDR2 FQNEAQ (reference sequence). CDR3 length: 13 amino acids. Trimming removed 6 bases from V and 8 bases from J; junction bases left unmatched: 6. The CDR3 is CASRQGASDEQFF. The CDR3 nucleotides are TGTGCCAGCAGGCAGGGGGCAAGCGATGAGCAGTTCTTC.